Sequencing of this T cell receptor beta chain was carried out in a study of blood T cell repertoires in COVID-19. Study-wide context: Some COVID-19 samples were acute and others convalescent; all came from the United States, Italy and Spain.

The J segment lost 1 base and the V segment lost 2 bases, leaving 12 bases of the junction unmatched. This CDR3 region has 17 residues. In germline, CDR1 is SGHNT, CDR2 YYREEE (reference sequence). Authors' methods: Amplification of reference gene primers was used by the study to estimate nucleated cell counts. TCRdb's copy holds only in-frame clones and misses some; the assay was immunoSEQ multiplex PCR. V and J calls and clone size are given by that table; D and trimming were obtained from the DNA. The sample has about 110,000 clones, about 85% seen once. The chain links TRBV5-4 to TRBJ2-7, with TRBD1 matching 7 bases. Sample: peripheral blood. This TCR came from a human donor in a cohort sampled during active COVID-19. DNA of the CDR3: TGTGCCAGCAGCTTTGAGTCACAGGGGCCCGTTTCCTACGAGCAGTACTTC. This encodes CASSFESQGPVSYEQYF.